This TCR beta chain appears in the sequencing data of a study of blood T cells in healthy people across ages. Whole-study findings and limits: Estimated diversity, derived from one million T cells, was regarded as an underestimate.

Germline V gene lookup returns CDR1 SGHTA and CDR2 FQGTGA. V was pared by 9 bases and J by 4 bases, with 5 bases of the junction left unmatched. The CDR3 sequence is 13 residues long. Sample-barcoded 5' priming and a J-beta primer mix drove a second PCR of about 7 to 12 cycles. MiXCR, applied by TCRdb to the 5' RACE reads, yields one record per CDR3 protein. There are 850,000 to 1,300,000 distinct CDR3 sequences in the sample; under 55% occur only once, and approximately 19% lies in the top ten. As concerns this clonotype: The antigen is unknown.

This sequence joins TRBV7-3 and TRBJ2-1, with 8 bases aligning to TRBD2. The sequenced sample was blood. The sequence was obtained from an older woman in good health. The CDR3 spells CASGAGAYNEQFF. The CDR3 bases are TGTGCCAGTGGAGCGGGAGCTTACAATGAGCAGTTCTTC.